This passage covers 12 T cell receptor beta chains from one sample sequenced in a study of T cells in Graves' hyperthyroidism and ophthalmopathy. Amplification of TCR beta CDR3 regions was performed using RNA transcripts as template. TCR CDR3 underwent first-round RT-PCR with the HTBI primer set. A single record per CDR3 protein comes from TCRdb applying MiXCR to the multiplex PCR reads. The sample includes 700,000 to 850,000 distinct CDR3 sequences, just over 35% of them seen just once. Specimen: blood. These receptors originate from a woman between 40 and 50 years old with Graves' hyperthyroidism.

CDR3 residues: CASSPLGQGDGYEQYF. The CDR3 DNA is TGTGCCAGCAGTCCATTGGGCCAGGGAGACGGCTACGAGCAGTACTTC. The rearrangement joins TRBV6-5 to TRBJ2-7; D might be TRBD1 or TRBD2, each matching 5 bases. The germline CDR1 and CDR2 sequences are MNHEY and SVGAGI. The CDR3 covers 16 residues. The V end was cut by 5 bases, the J end by 3 bases, with 20 bases between.

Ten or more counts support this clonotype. CDR3 sequence: CASSPNQGYQPQHF. The CDR3 DNA reads TGTGCCAGCAGCCCTAATCAGGGATATCAGCCCCAGCATTTT. The chain carries TRBV9 and TRBJ1-5, with D possibly TRBD1 on 5 matching bases. This CDR3 comprises 14 residues. Trimming took 4 bases from V and 5 from J, leaving 13 bases between them. Looked up from germline, CDR1 is SGDLS and CDR2 is YYNGEE.

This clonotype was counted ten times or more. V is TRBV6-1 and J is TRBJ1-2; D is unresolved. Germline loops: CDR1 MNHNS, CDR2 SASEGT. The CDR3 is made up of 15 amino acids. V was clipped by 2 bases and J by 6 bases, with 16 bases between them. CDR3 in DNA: TGTGCCAGCAGTGAACTTGTCGGACGGAGGGATGGCTACACCTTC. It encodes CASSELVGRRDGYTF.

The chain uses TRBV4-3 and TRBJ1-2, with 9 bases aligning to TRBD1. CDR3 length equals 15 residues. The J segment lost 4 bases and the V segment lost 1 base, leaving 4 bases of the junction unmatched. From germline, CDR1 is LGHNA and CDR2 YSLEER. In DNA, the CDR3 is TGCGCCAGCAGCCAAGGCCAGACAGGGGGCTATGGCTACACCTTC. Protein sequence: CASSQGQTGGYGYTF.

The CDR3 nucleotides are TGTGCCAGCACCCGGACAGGAGATAATGAAAAACTGTTTTTT. Translated: CASTRTGDNEKLFF. The rearrangement joins TRBV9 to TRBJ1-4; 7 nucleotides align to TRBD1. The J segment lost 4 bases and the V segment lost 6 bases, leaving 6 bases of the junction unmatched. The CDR3 runs to 14 residues. CDR1 is SGDLS and CDR2 is YYNGEE in the germline V gene.

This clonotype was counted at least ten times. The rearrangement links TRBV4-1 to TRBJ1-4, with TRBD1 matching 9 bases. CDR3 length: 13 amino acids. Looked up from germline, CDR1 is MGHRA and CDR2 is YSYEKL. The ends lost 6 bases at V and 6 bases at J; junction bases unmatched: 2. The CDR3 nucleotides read TGCGCCAGCAGTAGGACAGGGGATGAAAAACTGTTTTTT. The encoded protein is CASSRTGDEKLFF.

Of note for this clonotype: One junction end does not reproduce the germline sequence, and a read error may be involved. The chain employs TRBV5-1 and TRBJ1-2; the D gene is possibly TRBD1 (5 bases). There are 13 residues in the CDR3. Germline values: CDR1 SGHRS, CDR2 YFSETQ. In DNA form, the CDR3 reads TGTGCCAGCAGCTCAGTGAGAGGGGACGGCTACACCTTC. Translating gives CASSSVRGDGYTF.

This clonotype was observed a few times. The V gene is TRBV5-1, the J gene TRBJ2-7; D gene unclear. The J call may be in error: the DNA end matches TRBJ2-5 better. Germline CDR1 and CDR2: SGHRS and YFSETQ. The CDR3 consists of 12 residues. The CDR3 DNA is TGCGCCAGCGGGGAAACCCAAGAGACCCAGTACTTC. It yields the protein CASGETQETQYF.

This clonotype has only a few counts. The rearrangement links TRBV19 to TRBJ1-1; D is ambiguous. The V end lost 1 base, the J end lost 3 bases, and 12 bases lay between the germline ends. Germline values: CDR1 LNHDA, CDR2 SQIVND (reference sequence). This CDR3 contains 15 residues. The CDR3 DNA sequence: TGTGCCAGTAGTATAGGCCGCAGCGTCTACACTGAAGCTTTCTTT. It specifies CASSIGRSVYTEAFF.

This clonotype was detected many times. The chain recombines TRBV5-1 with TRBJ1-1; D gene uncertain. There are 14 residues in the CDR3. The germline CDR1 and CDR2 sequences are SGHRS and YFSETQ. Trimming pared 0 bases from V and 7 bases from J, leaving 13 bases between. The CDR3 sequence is CASSLEWFGSEAFF. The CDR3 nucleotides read TGCGCCAGCAGCTTGGAATGGTTCGGTAGTGAAGCTTTCTTT.

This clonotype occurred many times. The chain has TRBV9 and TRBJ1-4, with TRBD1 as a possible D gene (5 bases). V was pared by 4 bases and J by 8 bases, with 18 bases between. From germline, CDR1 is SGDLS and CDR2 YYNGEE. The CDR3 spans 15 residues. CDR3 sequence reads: CASSSEFGRGEKLFF. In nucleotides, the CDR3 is TGTGCCAGCAGCTCCGAGTTCGGTAGGGGAGAAAAACTGTTTTTT.

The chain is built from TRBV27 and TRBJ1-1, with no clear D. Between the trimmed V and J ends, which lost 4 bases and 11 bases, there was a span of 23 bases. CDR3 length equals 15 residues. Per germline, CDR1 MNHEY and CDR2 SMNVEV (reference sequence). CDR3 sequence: CASSSQQRARDPAFF. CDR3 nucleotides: TGTGCCAGCAGTTCCCAACAGAGAGCGAGGGATCCGGCTTTCTTT.